The 16 T cell receptor beta chains listed next were all sequenced from one sample in a study of technical replicates of blood from a few donors. The assay was immunoSEQ multiplex PCR, and TCRdb's table has in-frame clones only and misses some. Seen here are some 15,000 clones, over 75% observed once, and the top ten hold 9.5% to 15%. The specimen sequenced was PBMCs. The source of these receptors is a human donor in good health.

This chain joins TRBV7-9 and TRBJ2-3, with D possibly being TRBD1 (7 bases). Between the trimmed V and J ends, which lost 8 bases and 6 bases, there was a span of 12 bases. CDR3 length equals 12 residues. CDR1 is SEHNR and CDR2 is FQNEAQ in the germline V gene (reference sequence). CDR3 nucleotide sequence: TGTGCCAGCGGAGGAGGGGGCGATACGCAGTATTTT. The encoded protein is CASGGGGDTQYF.

This clone was picked up one time. This chain joins TRBV18 and TRBJ1-5; D is possibly TRBD1 (6 bases). This CDR3 has 16 amino acids. The V end was cut by 3 bases, the J end by 4 bases, with 16 bases between. Per germline, CDR1 KGHSH and CDR2 LQKENI. CDR3 bases: TGTGCCAGCTCACCGCAGGGGATCGGGTCAAATCAGCCCCAGCATTTT. Protein sequence: CASSPQGIGSNQPQHF.

The chain links TRBV6-6 to TRBJ2-7; D unresolved. The V and J ends lost 6 bases and 4 bases respectively, with 7 bases between them. The CDR3 has 11 residues. Germline V gene data show CDR1 as MNHNY and CDR2 as SVGAGI (reference sequence). The CDR3 region is CASSPQYEQYF. DNA for the CDR3: TGTGCCAGCAGCCCCCAATACGAGCAGTACTTC.

This chain joins TRBV9 and TRBJ2-1; 8 bases agree with TRBD2. The V gene's germline CDR1 is SGDLS and CDR2 YYNGEE. This CDR3 has 14 residues. Trimming took 5 bases from V and 6 from J; bases not matched to a gene: 7. CDR3 coding DNA: TGTGCCAGCAGTAAAGCGGGAGCGCTCAATGAGCAGTTCTTC. It translates to CASSKAGALNEQFF.

This clone appeared a few times. At the DNA level, this CDR3 is encoded by other sequences in the same sample as well. This CDR3 reads CASSIGTGNTEAFF. The CDR3 region has the DNA TGTGCCAGTAGTATCGGGACAGGGAACACTGAAGCTTTCTTT. The chain uses TRBV19 and TRBJ1-1; 8 bases line up with TRBD1. The CDR3 runs 14 residues. The germline CDR1 and CDR2 sequences are LNHDA and SQIVND (reference sequence). Germline trimming cut 3 bases from V and 1 base from J; bases unmatched to any gene: 1.

This clone was counted only a few times. This rearrangement joins TRBV7-6 to TRBJ1-5; 9 nucleotides agree with TRBD1. The CDR3 has 15 residues. Germline CDR1 reads SGHVS; CDR2 reads FNYEAQ. V was pared by 5 bases and J by 4 bases, with 6 bases of the junction left unmatched. The CDR3 sequence: CASSKGTGKNQPQHF. The CDR3 coding sequence is TGTGCCAGCAGCAAGGGGACAGGGAAGAATCAGCCCCAGCATTTT.

This chain links TRBV5-6 with TRBJ2-3, with D possibly matching TRBD2 (6 bases). CDR3 length equals 11 residues. V gave up 6 bases and J gave up 4 bases, with 6 bases separating them. Germline V gene data show CDR1 as SGHDT and CDR2 as YYEEEE. The CDR3 spells CASTSADTQYF. The CDR3 region has the DNA TGTGCCAGCACTAGCGCAGATACGCAGTATTTT. The whole variable domain, filled in from reference TRBV5-6 and TRBJ2-3, reads DAGVTQSPTHLIKTRGQQVTLRCSPKSGHDTVSWYQQALGQGPQFIFQYYEEEERQRGNFPDRFSGHQFPNYSSELNVNALLLGDSALYLCASTSADTQYFGPGTRLTVL.

This clone was seen a handful of times. This chain links TRBV30 with TRBJ1-1; D perhaps matches TRBD1 (6 bases). CDR1 GTSNPN and CDR2 SVGIG come from the germline V gene (reference sequence). V was shortened by 2 bases and J by 10 bases, with 14 bases between the two germline ends. The CDR3 is 12 amino acids. This CDR3 is CAWSPGDGAAFF. In DNA, the CDR3 is TGTGCCTGGAGTCCAGGGGACGGTGCAGCTTTCTTT.

The chain couples TRBV9 to TRBJ2-7; 7 bases map to TRBD2. CDR1 and CDR2 (germline): SGDLS, YYNGEE. The CDR3 runs to 15 residues. Trimming took 4 bases from V and 0 from J; bases not matched to a gene: 7. The CDR3 loop is CASSPRLAASYEQYF. For the CDR3, the DNA is TGTGCCAGCAGCCCCAGGCTAGCGGCCTCCTACGAGCAGTACTTC. The whole variable domain, filled in from reference TRBV9 and TRBJ2-7, reads DSGVTQTPKHLITATGQRVTLRCSPRSGDLSVYWYQQSLDQGLQFLIQYYNGEERAKGNILERFSAQQFPDLHSELNLSSLELGDSALYFCASSPRLAASYEQYFGPGTRLTVT.

The chain employs TRBV7-6 and TRBJ2-1; weak D call: TRBD2 (7 bases). Germline V gene lookup returns CDR1 SGHVS and CDR2 FNYEAQ. The germline V and J ends were trimmed by 5 bases and 0 bases, with 17 bases remaining between them. CDR3 length equals 17 residues. The CDR3 here is CASSPGGGRGSYNEQFF. Here the CDR3 DNA reads TGTGCCAGCAGCCCGGGGGGCGGCCGCGGCTCCTACAATGAGCAGTTCTTC.

The chain recombines TRBV5-1 with TRBJ1-5, with D possibly matching TRBD1 (5 bases). The germline gives CDR1 SGHRS, CDR2 YFSETQ. The CDR3 extends over 16 amino acids. V was shortened by 4 bases and J by 5 bases, with 19 bases between the two germline ends. The CDR3 region has the DNA TGCGCCAGCAGCCCTGGCAGGGAACGGGGGGATCAGCCCCAGCATTTT. Translating it yields CASSPGRERGDQPQHF.

The rearrangement uses TRBV30 and TRBJ1-1; 7 positions match TRBD1. The V segment lost 1 base and the J segment 2 bases; nucleotides outside the gene matches: 1. Germline V gene lookup returns CDR1 GTSNPN and CDR2 SVGIG (reference sequence). This CDR3 comprises 13 residues. The CDR3 here is CAWSGTGNTEAFF. In nucleotides, the CDR3 is TGTGCCTGGAGTGGGACAGGTAACACTGAAGCTTTCTTT.

The chain carries TRBV5-5 and TRBJ2-5, with 10 bases identical to TRBD2. Germline V CDR1 and CDR2: SGHKS, YYEKEE (reference sequence). V lost 0 bases, J lost 4 bases, and 9 bases stayed unmatched. CDR3 length: 17 amino acids. Here the CDR3 reads CASSLVASGSRRETQYF. In DNA form, the CDR3 reads TGTGCCAGCAGCTTGGTCGCTAGCGGGAGTCGGCGAGAGACCCAGTACTTC.

J is TRBJ1-1 and V is TRBV10-1, with 9 bases lining up with TRBD1. The CDR3 extends over 14 amino acids. The germline V gene has CDR1 WNHNN and CDR2 SYGVQD (reference sequence). V lost 7 bases to trimming and J lost 3 bases; unmatched junction nucleotides: 6. The CDR3: CASKTGQGDTEAFF. CDR3 DNA: TGCGCCAGCAAAACGGGACAGGGAGACACTGAAGCTTTCTTT.

V gene TRBV27 combines with J gene TRBJ2-1; possible D gene TRBD2, 5 bases. Looked up from germline, CDR1 is MNHEY and CDR2 is SMNVEV (reference sequence). The V gene lost 5 bases and the J gene lost 0 bases, with 14 bases spanning the gap. The CDR3 totals 16 residues. The CDR3 nucleotides are TGTGCCAGCAGTATGACGTATGGGAGCTCCTACAATGAGCAGTTCTTC. This gives the protein CASSMTYGSSYNEQFF.

J is TRBJ2-7 and V is TRBV7-3, with D unclear. The CDR3 has 13 residues. Germline lookup yields CDR1 SGHTA and CDR2 FQGTGA. Trimming stripped 5 bases from V and 0 bases from J, with 8 bases between. CDR3 in amino acids: CASSPHSSYEQYF. As DNA, the CDR3 is TGTGCCAGCAGCCCACATTCCTCCTACGAGCAGTACTTC.